These 27 T cell receptor beta chains share one sample of origin, sequenced in a study of shared clonotypes between healthy human individuals. Clones were sequenced by immunoSEQ multiplex PCR, and TCRdb holds only the in-frame ones, with some missing. The profile shows hundreds of thousands of clones, around 73% of them singletons. Sequencing was done on a sample of memory CD4+ T cells sorted from blood. Subset indicated: CD45RA-negative fraction. Receptors originate from a woman in her twenties or thirties in good health.

The chain couples TRBV6-6 to TRBJ2-3; D unclear. This CDR3 has 14 residues. Looked up from germline, CDR1 is MNHNY and CDR2 is SVGAGI (reference sequence). Trimming took off 2 bases at V and 3 bases at J, with 9 bases between the two ends. This chain's CDR3 is CASSYRVGTDTQYF. The CDR3 nucleotides read TGTGCCAGCAGTTACAGGGTCGGGACAGATACGCAGTATTTT.

The V and J genes are TRBV6-5 and TRBJ1-6, with D uncertain. The V gene's germline CDR1 is MNHEY and CDR2 SVGAGI. Trimming pared 5 bases from V and 11 bases from J, leaving 19 bases between. The CDR3 sequence is 15 residues long. The CDR3 DNA reads as TGTGCCAGCAGTGTTGGATTCCTGAAGAGGACACCCCTCCACTTT. It yields the protein CASSVGFLKRTPLHF.

This rearrangement joins TRBV28 to TRBJ2-1; TRBD2 is a possible D gene (6 bases). Trimming took off 4 bases at V and 6 bases at J, with 10 bases between the two ends. The germline V gene has CDR1 MDHEN and CDR2 SYDVKM. The CDR3 covers 13 residues. In nucleotides, the CDR3 is TGTGCCAGCAGTTGGGGACTTATCAATGAGCAGTTCTTC. Protein: CASSWGLINEQFF.

The chain has TRBV4-2 and TRBJ2-5, with 8 bases lining up with TRBD2. The germline V gene has CDR1 LGHNA and CDR2 YNFKEQ. The V segment lost 4 bases and the J segment 1 base; nucleotides outside the gene matches: 5. This CDR3 comprises 15 residues. The CDR3 DNA is TGTGCCAGCAGCCCTCGCGGACTAGCCCAAGAGACCCAGTACTTC. This gives the protein CASSPRGLAQETQYF.

This rearrangement joins TRBV30 to TRBJ1-1; D unclear. Germline CDR1 GTSNPN, CDR2 SVGIG (reference sequence). V lost 1 base and J lost 4, with 10 bases in between. This CDR3 comprises 13 residues. CDR3 nucleotides: TGTGCCTGGAGTGGGCGGCAGATCACTGAAGCTTTCTTT. It is translated as CAWSGRQITEAFF. Full variable domain (rest looked up from reference TRBV30 and TRBJ1-1): SQTIHQWPATLVQPVGSPLSLECTVEGTSNPNLYWYRQAAGRGLQLLFYSVGIGQISSEVPQNLSASRPQDRQFILSSKKLLLSDSGFYLCAWSGRQITEAFFGQGTRLTVV.

The chain combines TRBV5-8 with TRBJ1-2; no clear D. The germline CDR1 and CDR2 sequences are SGHTS and YDEGEE. This CDR3 region has 14 residues. Trimming left V 0 bases short and J 2 bases short, with 8 bases between. This CDR3 reads CASSLVAPNYGYTF. The CDR3 coding sequence is TGTGCCAGCAGCTTGGTTGCGCCGAACTATGGCTACACCTTC.

The rearrangement uses TRBV30 and TRBJ2-3; the match to TRBD2 covers 12 bases. Germline values: CDR1 GTSNPN, CDR2 SVGIG (reference sequence). The CDR3 sequence is 15 residues long. With V trimmed by 4 bases and J by 5 bases, 7 bases remained unmatched. Here the CDR3 DNA reads TGTGCCTGGACCCGACTAGCGGGAGTGAGAGATACGCAGTATTTT. It specifies CAWTRLAGVRDTQYF.

About this clone: A far bigger clonotype differs at one base, so this is likely a read error. The sample holds other DNA sequences that translate to the same CDR3. V and J are TRBV28 and TRBJ2-7; no clear D. V gave up 5 bases and J gave up 4 bases, with 6 bases separating them. This CDR3 has 11 residues. CDR1 MDHEN and CDR2 SYDVKM come from the germline V gene. The CDR3 is CASSHSYEQYF. For the CDR3, the DNA is TGTGCCAGCAGTCACAGTTACGAGCAGTACTTC.

The chain links TRBV13 to TRBJ1-2, with D maybe TRBD1 (6 bases). Germline V gives CDR1 PRHDT, CDR2 FYEKMQ (reference sequence). V was cut by 1 base and J by 8 bases, with 11 bases left in between. There are 13 residues in the CDR3. The CDR3 is CASSLEGRGGYTF. The CDR3, as DNA: TGTGCCAGCAGCTTAGAAGGAAGGGGGGGCTACACCTTC. Combining the CDR3 with reference TRBV13 and TRBJ1-2 gives the whole variable domain AAGVIQSPRHLIKEKRETATLKCYPIPRHDTVYWYQQGPGQDPQFLISFYEKMQSDKGSIPDRFSAQQFSDYHSELNMSSLELGDSALYFCASSLEGRGGYTFGSGTRLTVV.

This clone was recorded a few times. The chain employs TRBV19 and TRBJ2-7; D remains unclear. Germline V gene lookup returns CDR1 LNHDA and CDR2 SQIVND (reference sequence). V lost 4 bases to trimming and J lost 2 bases, with 9 bases between them. CDR3 length: 13 residues. DNA of the CDR3: TGTGCCAGTAGTAAAACCGATACCTACGAGCAGTACTTC. Its translation is CASSKTDTYEQYF.

Comments on this clone: One end of the junction fails to match germline, which may point to a read error. The chain couples TRBV19 to TRBJ2-5, with a possible D match to TRBD1 (6 bases). The DNA end lines up better with TRBJ2-7; the J call may be wrong. The CDR3 covers 14 residues. CDR1 and CDR2 from the germline V gene are LNHDA and SQIVND (reference sequence). This CDR3 is CASRGQDISHEQYF. In nucleotides, the CDR3 is TGTGCCAGCAGGGGCCAGGACATCTCCCACGAGCAGTACTTC.

The J gene is TRBJ2-2, the V gene TRBV6-1; a weak D match, TRBD1 (5 bases). CDR3 length equals 14 residues. Looked up from germline, CDR1 is MNHNS and CDR2 is SASEGT. Trimming pared 7 bases from V and 4 bases from J, leaving 13 bases between. The CDR3 reads CASTGLSGTGELFF. The CDR3 DNA reads TGTGCCAGCACAGGGTTATCGGGCACCGGGGAGCTGTTTTTT.

This clone was observed a handful of times. Additional DNA sequences in this sample encode the identical CDR3. The CDR3 bases are TGTGCCAGCAGTTACGGGCTCAACTATGGCTACACCTTC. This translates into CASSYGLNYGYTF. V gene TRBV6-5 combines with J gene TRBJ1-2; no definite D call. The CDR3 is 13 residues long. Germline V lookup: CDR1 MNHEY, CDR2 SVGAGI. The V gene lost 2 bases and the J gene lost 2 bases, with 6 bases spanning the gap.

This clone was counted a single time. The rearrangement uses TRBV7-6 and TRBJ2-1; 7 positions match TRBD2. The ends lost 2 bases at V and 8 bases at J; junction bases unmatched: 3. This CDR3 is built from 13 residues. Germline values: CDR1 SGHVS, CDR2 FNYEAQ. The CDR3 coding sequence is TGTGCCAGCAGCTTATCAGCGGGATATGAGCAGTTCTTC. This gives the protein CASSLSAGYEQFF.

This clone was found many times. The rearrangement uses TRBV4-1 and TRBJ2-1; 14 bases line up with TRBD2. Per germline, CDR1 MGHRA and CDR2 YSYEKL. The CDR3 contains 20 residues. Trimming took 0 bases from V and 3 from J; bases not matched to a gene: 10. The CDR3 nucleotides are TGCGCCAGCAGCCAAGAATCTGCCGGGACTAGCGGGAGTCGCTACAATGAGCAGTTCTTC. Translation gives CASSQESAGTSGSRYNEQFF.

The CDR3 bases are TGTGCCAGCAGCCCCGGGACAGGGGTGAATCAGCCCCAGCATTTT. Its translation: CASSPGTGVNQPQHF. The chain joins TRBV14 to TRBJ1-5, with 10 bases that match TRBD1. This CDR3 has 15 amino acids. CDR1 is SGHDN and CDR2 is FVKESK in the germline V gene. J lost 4 bases, V lost 4 bases, and 4 bases had no gene match.

There are a few counts of this clone. The rearrangement links TRBV20-1 to TRBJ2-1; no clear D gene. V lost 4 bases and J 8 bases, leaving 9 bases between the germline ends. The CDR3 has 11 amino acids. CDR1 DFQATT and CDR2 SNEGSKA come from the germline V gene (reference sequence). The CDR3 spells CSANLAHEQFF. The CDR3 region has the DNA TGCAGTGCTAATCTCGCCCATGAGCAGTTCTTC.

V is TRBV28 and J is TRBJ1-2; 8 nucleotides align to TRBD1. In germline, CDR1 is MDHEN, CDR2 SYDVKM. Trimming removed 6 bases from V and 0 bases from J; junction bases left unmatched: 6. This CDR3 has 15 residues. This CDR3 is CASRDREIPNYGYTF. The CDR3 DNA sequence: TGTGCCAGCAGGGACAGGGAAATACCTAACTATGGCTACACCTTC.

The chain carries TRBV7-9 and TRBJ2-7; TRBD1 matches 11 bases. Per the germline V gene, CDR1 is SEHNR and CDR2 is FQNEAQ (reference sequence). The CDR3 has 14 residues. V shed 4 bases and J 6 bases; nucleotides not matched to a gene: 5. The CDR3 here is CASSSGTGGREQYF. The CDR3 nucleotides are TGTGCCAGCAGCTCCGGGACAGGGGGTCGCGAGCAGTACTTC.

This clone was seen once. The chain employs TRBV29-1 and TRBJ1-1, with D tentatively TRBD1 (5 bases). The CDR3 consists of 14 residues. V lost 3 bases, J lost 6 bases, and 17 bases lay in between. The V gene's germline CDR1 is SQVTM and CDR2 ANQGSEA. CDR3 nucleotide sequence: TGCAGCGTTGATCCCAGGGAAAGAGGATCTGAAGCTTTCTTT. Protein: CSVDPRERGSEAFF.

This chain connects TRBV7-2 to TRBJ1-2, with 8 positions matching TRBD1. The CDR3 is made up of 15 amino acids. In germline, CDR1 is SGHTA, CDR2 FQGNSA. The junction had 9 bases not matched to a gene; V was cut back by 5 bases and J by 4 bases. CDR3 amino acids: CASSNFLTGAYGYTF. CDR3 bases: TGTGCCAGCAGCAATTTTCTGACAGGGGCCTATGGCTACACCTTC.

The V and J genes are TRBV5-1 and TRBJ2-5; the match to TRBD1 covers 7 bases. V was pared by 1 base and J by 1 base, with 4 bases of the junction left unmatched. Per germline, CDR1 SGHRS and CDR2 YFSETQ. CDR3 size: 15 residues. CDR3 sequence (DNA): TGCGCCAGCAGCTTGAAGGGGGCCATCCAAGAGACCCAGTACTTC. Protein sequence: CASSLKGAIQETQYF.

The chain has TRBV2 and TRBJ1-3; TRBD1 matches at 7 bases. The germline V gene encodes CDR1 SNHLY and CDR2 FYNNEI. CDR3 length: 17 residues. J gave up 0 bases and V 7 bases, and 12 bases lay outside the gene matches. The DNA of the CDR3 is TGTGCCAGCATTCGGGCTCACACAGGGGACTCTGGAAACACCATATATTTT. The encoded protein is CASIRAHTGDSGNTIYF.

The chain employs TRBV4-2 and TRBJ2-5; D unclear. The germline gives CDR1 LGHNA, CDR2 YNFKEQ. V lost 4 bases and J 0 bases, leaving 12 bases between the germline ends. This CDR3 region has 15 residues. This CDR3 reads CASSRAERYQETQYF. The CDR3 nucleotides are TGTGCCAGCAGCCGGGCGGAAAGGTACCAAGAGACCCAGTACTTC.

The chain has TRBV28 and TRBJ2-7, with a tentative D call TRBD1 (6 bases). The length of the CDR3 is 13 residues. Trimming took 6 bases from V and 4 from J, leaving 13 bases between them. In germline, CDR1 is MDHEN, CDR2 SYDVKM. CDR3 DNA sequence: TGTGCCAGCAGAAACAGGGATCGGTACGAGCAGTACTTC. Residues: CASRNRDRYEQYF.

The CDR3 region is CASSYSTAHWGTQYF. CDR3 in DNA: TGTGCCAGCAGTTACTCGACTGCGCACTGGGGGACCCAGTACTTC. This sequence joins TRBV6-5 and TRBJ2-5; no firm D call. The germline V gene encodes CDR1 MNHEY and CDR2 SVGAGI. V lost 0 bases to trimming and J lost 7 bases, with 15 bases between them. This CDR3 spans 15 amino acids.

The V call is TRBV7-3, the J call TRBJ2-2, with 9 bases lining up with TRBD1. J was trimmed by 1 base and V by 3 bases; bases with no gene match: 9. CDR1 is SGHTA and CDR2 is FQGTGA in the germline V gene. This CDR3 is built from 18 residues. The CDR3 bases are TGTGCCAGCAGCTTCACAGGGGGCCACTTAATGAACACCGGGGAGCTGTTTTTT. Its translation is CASSFTGGHLMNTGELFF.